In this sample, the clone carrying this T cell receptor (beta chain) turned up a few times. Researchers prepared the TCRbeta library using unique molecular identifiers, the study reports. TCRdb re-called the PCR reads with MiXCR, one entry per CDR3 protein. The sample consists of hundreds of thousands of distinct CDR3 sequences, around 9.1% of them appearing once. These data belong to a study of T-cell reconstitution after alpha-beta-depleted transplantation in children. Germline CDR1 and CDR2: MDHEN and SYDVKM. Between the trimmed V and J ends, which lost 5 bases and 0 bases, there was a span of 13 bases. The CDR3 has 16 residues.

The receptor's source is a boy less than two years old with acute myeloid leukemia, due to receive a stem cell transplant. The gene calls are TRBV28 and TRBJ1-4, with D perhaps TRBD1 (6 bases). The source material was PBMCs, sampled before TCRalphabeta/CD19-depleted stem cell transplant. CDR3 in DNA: TGTGCCAGCAGTCCCCGGGGGGGCGCAACTAATGAAAAACTGTTTTTT. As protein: CASSPRGGATNEKLFF.